The 23 T cell receptor beta chains below were found in one sample sequenced in a study of T-cell reconstitution after alpha-beta-depleted transplantation in children. Molecular barcoding with unique molecular identifiers was used for the TCRbeta library. Via MiXCR, TCRdb re-called the PCR reads, giving one row per CDR3 protein. The sample lists approximately 85,000 distinct CDR3 sequences, about 16% occurring once. The specimen comprised PBMCs, mostly from graft donor cells, sampled 180 days after TCRalphabeta/CD19-depleted stem cell transplant. The receptor source for this set is a male patient between 2 and 10 years old who had a stem cell transplant for acute lymphoblastic leukemia, so the T cells may come from the graft donor.

This clonotype was detected a few times. The chain has TRBV20-1 and TRBJ2-3; weak D call: TRBD2 (5 bases). Germline V CDR1 and CDR2: DFQATT, SNEGSKA (reference sequence). The germline V and J ends were trimmed by 1 base and 2 bases, with 7 bases remaining between them. The CDR3 has 13 residues. The CDR3 here is CSARGLATDTQYF. The DNA for the CDR3 is TGCAGTGCTAGAGGTCTAGCCACAGATACGCAGTATTTT.

CDR3 nucleotide sequence: TGTGCCAGCAGACGACAGGCCCTTGCTAACTATGGCTACACCTTC. This gives the protein CASRRQALANYGYTF. The chain recombines TRBV12-3 or TRBV12-4 with TRBJ1-2; D is possibly TRBD1 (6 bases). The CDR3 contains 15 residues. Trimming stripped 6 bases from V and 0 bases from J, with 14 bases between.

This sequence joins TRBV11-1 and TRBJ2-2; D call uncertain. Between the trimmed V and J ends, which lost 0 bases and 3 bases, there was a span of 8 bases. The V gene's germline CDR1 is SGHAT and CDR2 FQDESV (reference sequence). The CDR3 sequence is 15 residues long. The CDR3 DNA sequence: TGTGCCAGCAGCTTAGCGGCCGGCCACACCGGGGAGCTGTTTTTT. Amino acids: CASSLAAGHTGELFF.

The chain has TRBV7-9 and TRBJ2-5; TRBD2 matches 7 bases. The length of the CDR3 is 14 residues. Germline V gene data show CDR1 as SEHNR and CDR2 as FQNEAQ (reference sequence). V shed 8 bases, J shed 4 bases, and the junction held 10 bases outside the gene matches. The CDR3 region has the DNA TGTGCCAGCTTTCCTTCCCCGGGGGGAGAGACCCAGTACTTC. Translating it yields CASFPSPGGETQYF.

This clonotype ranks as medium-sized. The chain uses TRBV13 and TRBJ2-3, with 8 bases that match TRBD2. V lost 5 bases to trimming and J lost 5 bases; unmatched junction nucleotides: 15. CDR1 is PRHDT, CDR2 FYEKMQ, per germline (reference sequence). The CDR3 sequence is 17 residues long. In DNA, the CDR3 is TGTGCCAGCAGCCTCCTAGAGCGGGAGCGGACGGTAGATACGCAGTATTTT. Translation gives CASSLLERERTVDTQYF. The variable domain in full, with the rest retrieved from reference TRBV13 and TRBJ2-3, is AAGVIQSPRHLIKEKRETATLKCYPIPRHDTVYWYQQGPGQDPQFLISFYEKMQSDKGSIPDRFSAQQFSDYHSELNMSSLELGDSALYFCASSLLERERTVDTQYFGPGTRLTVL.

This clonotype was recorded many times. The chain has TRBV29-1 and TRBJ2-7; D is unresolved. The V end lost 7 bases, the J end lost 5 bases, and 6 bases lay between the germline ends. In germline, CDR1 is SQVTM, CDR2 ANQGSEA. The CDR3 is 9 amino acids. The CDR3 sequence is CSGEHEQYF. CDR3 in DNA: TGCAGCGGCGAACACGAGCAGTACTTC.

The CDR3 DNA reads as TGTGCCAGCACTGGACAGGGGGCGTCTACTGGGGCCAACGTCCTGACTTTC. It encodes CASTGQGASTGANVLTF. The V gene is TRBV2, the J gene TRBJ2-6, with 11 bases aligning to TRBD1. This CDR3 spans 17 amino acids. The germline CDR1 and CDR2 sequences are SNHLY and FYNNEI. The V segment lost 7 bases and the J segment 2 bases; nucleotides outside the gene matches: 7.

The gene calls are TRBV20-1 and TRBJ1-2; D uncertain. The CDR3 spans 12 residues. The germline gives CDR1 DFQATT, CDR2 SNEGSKA (reference sequence). The germline V and J ends were trimmed by 4 bases and 5 bases, with 11 bases remaining between them. The CDR3 DNA sequence: TGCAGTGCTACTCCGGGCCCGTATGGCTACACCTTC. This codes for CSATPGPYGYTF.

The chain is built from TRBV7-2 and TRBJ1-1, with unresolved D. The germline V gene encodes CDR1 SGHTA and CDR2 FQGNSA. The CDR3 loop spans 16 amino acids. V was cut by 5 bases and J by 5 bases, with 21 bases left in between. Written as DNA, the CDR3 is TGTGCCAGCAGCCCGATGGACCCCGGCGTAGGGACTGAAGCTTTCTTT. Translating it yields CASSPMDPGVGTEAFF.

This rearrangement joins TRBV4-3 to TRBJ1-1, with unresolved D. V lost 0 bases, J lost 0 bases, and 8 bases lay in between. The CDR3 covers 15 residues. Germline V gene sequence: CDR1 LGHNA, CDR2 YSLEER. The CDR3 nucleotides are TGCGCCAGCAGCCAAGATGGGTATCTGAACACTGAAGCTTTCTTT. Translation gives CASSQDGYLNTEAFF.

The chain uses TRBV20-1 and TRBJ2-7; D gene unclear. The CDR3 contains 13 residues. CDR1 DFQATT and CDR2 SNEGSKA come from the germline V gene (reference sequence). Trimming stripped 4 bases from V and 4 bases from J, with 14 bases between. The CDR3 coding sequence is TGCAGTGCTAAATCTACTATTTTGTACGAGCAGTACTTC. This gives the protein CSAKSTILYEQYF.

This clonotype was picked up a small number of times. The genes are TRBV29-1 and TRBJ2-7; the match to TRBD2 covers 8 bases. Trimming removed 6 bases from V and 8 bases from J; junction bases left unmatched: 9. The CDR3 is 12 residues long. Germline CDR1 is SQVTM and CDR2 is ANQGSEA. The CDR3: CSVTGGGSKQYF. The CDR3 region has the DNA TGCAGCGTCACAGGCGGGGGGTCAAAGCAGTACTTC.

The V call is TRBV20-1, the J call TRBJ2-7, with a weak D call TRBD2 (6 bases). Germline values: CDR1 DFQATT, CDR2 SNEGSKA (reference sequence). V lost 0 bases and J 3 bases, leaving 9 bases between the germline ends. The CDR3 runs 13 residues. The DNA for the CDR3 is TGCAGTGCTAGAGAGGGACTCAGCTACGAGCAGTACTTC. This translates into CSAREGLSYEQYF.

Regarding this clonotype: One junction end does not reproduce the germline sequence, and a read error may be involved. V gene TRBV3-1 combines with J gene TRBJ1-5; tentative D call: TRBD1 (5 bases). There are 18 residues in the CDR3. CDR1 is LGHDT and CDR2 is YNNKEL in the germline V gene (reference sequence). For the CDR3, the DNA is TGTACCAGCAGCCCTTATACAACAGGAATATATAGCAATCAGCCCCAGCATTTT. Its protein is CTSSPYTTGIYSNQPQHF. The variable domain in full, completed from reference TRBV3-1 and TRBJ1-5, reads DTAVSQTPKYLVTQMGNDKSIKCEQNLGHDTMYWYKQDSKKFLKIMFSYNNKELIINETVPNRFSPKSPDKAHLNLHINSLELGDSAVYFCTSSPYTTGIYSNQPQHFGDGTRLSIL.

This clonotype was seen a handful of times. The rearrangement uses TRBV6-1 and TRBJ2-7; D is possibly TRBD1 (6 bases). Germline loops: CDR1 MNHNS, CDR2 SASEGT. The CDR3 consists of 15 residues. The V and J ends lost 6 bases and 4 bases respectively, with 19 bases between them. The CDR3 is CASRVWGTGQYEQYF. CDR3 DNA sequence: TGTGCCAGCAGGGTATGGGGGACGGGACAATACGAGCAGTACTTC.

In its sample, this clonotype was seen a few times. The CDR3 nucleotides read TGCGCCAGCAGCTTGGAAAGACCGACCTACGAGCAGTACTTC. This gives the protein CASSLERPTYEQYF. The chain uses TRBV5-1 and TRBJ2-7, with no clear D. Deletions cut 0 bases from V and 2 bases from J, with 9 bases between. Germline V CDR1 and CDR2: SGHRS, YFSETQ. There are 14 residues in the CDR3.

This clonotype was seen ten or more times. The rearrangement joins TRBV13 to TRBJ2-1, with D possibly being TRBD2 (5 bases). The ends were cut back, 3 bases at V and 3 bases at J, with 9 bases in the middle. The V gene's germline CDR1 is PRHDT and CDR2 FYEKMQ (reference sequence). This CDR3 comprises 14 residues. The CDR3 DNA is TGTGCCAGCAGCTTCTGGACTGGCTACAATGAGCAGTTCTTC. Translated, it gives CASSFWTGYNEQFF.

This clonotype was counted a few times. The CDR3 bases are TGTGCCAGCAGTTTCCTCAGGGGGCCAAACACCGGGGAGCTGTTTTTT. Translation gives CASSFLRGPNTGELFF. V is TRBV6-2 or TRBV6-3 and J is TRBJ2-2; 8 nucleotides match TRBD1. This CDR3 contains 16 residues. V lost 4 bases, J lost 2 bases, and 6 bases stayed unmatched. CDR1 and CDR2 (germline): MNHEY, SVGEGT.

This CDR3 is CASSRTGLNEKLFF. CDR3 bases: TGCGCCAGCAGCAGGACAGGGCTTAATGAAAAACTGTTTTTT. The V call is TRBV5-1, the J call TRBJ1-4; 8 bases agree with TRBD1. The CDR3 covers 14 residues. Germline V gene lookup returns CDR1 SGHRS and CDR2 YFSETQ. The V gene end was trimmed by 4 bases and the J gene end by 4 bases; junction bases not matched to a gene: 3.

V usage is TRBV7-2 and J usage is TRBJ2-2; D not resolved. The CDR3 consists of 13 residues. Trimming removed 1 base from V and 6 bases from J, with 6 bases in between. CDR1 is SGHTA, CDR2 FQGNSA, per germline. CDR3: CASSLGGSGELFF. The CDR3 region has the DNA TGTGCCAGCAGCTTAGGAGGTTCCGGGGAGCTGTTTTTT.

This clonotype occurred a few times. The gene calls are TRBV29-1 and TRBJ2-2; D gene ambiguous. V gave up 7 bases and J gave up 0 bases, with 9 bases separating them. The CDR3 contains 13 residues. Germline CDR1 SQVTM, CDR2 ANQGSEA. The chain's CDR3 is CSGMYPNTGELFF. The CDR3 DNA is TGCAGCGGAATGTACCCGAACACCGGGGAGCTGTTTTTT.

The sample holds a few counts of this clonotype. V gene TRBV4-2 combines with J gene TRBJ2-3, with 12 bases that match TRBD2. J lost 4 bases, V lost 3 bases, and 8 bases had no gene match. The length of the CDR3 is 17 residues. From germline, CDR1 is LGHNA and CDR2 YNFKEQ. The CDR3 sequence: CASSHRLAGVPPDTQYF. DNA of the CDR3: TGTGCCAGCAGCCATCGACTAGCGGGAGTTCCCCCAGATACGCAGTATTTT.

A few counts support this clonotype. The chain recombines TRBV10-3 with TRBJ2-7, with 8 bases aligning to TRBD1. CDR1 ENHRY and CDR2 SYGVKD come from the germline V gene. The CDR3 is made up of 14 amino acids. The J segment lost 3 bases and the V segment lost 2 bases, leaving 3 bases of the junction unmatched. Here the CDR3 DNA reads TGTGCCATCAGTGAGCAGGGGGCGTTCTACGAGCAGTACTTC. Translation: CAISEQGAFYEQYF.